This is a list of T cell receptor beta chains from one sample in a study of CD8+ T cells in alopecia areata. TCRdb's copy holds only in-frame clones and misses some; the assay was immunoSEQ multiplex PCR. This sample has 200,000 to 250,000 clones, with about three fifths found just once. The sample in question was CD4+ T cells sorted from blood, obtained at week 4, from a patient treated with tofacitinib. These receptors originate from a human donor with alopecia areata. CDR3s include the opening cysteine and the closing phenylalanine or tryptophan. The D gene is left open where the match is weak. Some rows have no size entry. The others give once, few or many, or a class for an expanded clone.

>TRBD2|-|TRBJ2-3|TRBV30
TGTGCCTGGAGTCCCATCGCGGGGGGCTATAATACGCAGTATTTT
CAWSPIAGGYNTQYF
>TRBD1|few|TRBJ1-4|TRBV29-1
TGCAGCGCCAGGGACAGGGAGGATGAAAAACTGTTTTTT
CSARDREDEKLFF
>-|-|TRBJ2-1|TRBV9
TGTGCCAGCAGCGTAGGGACGAGTGAGCAGTTCTTC
CASSVGTSEQFF
>-|once|TRBJ2-5|TRBV25-1
TGTGCCAGCAGTGAAAGAGGCGTGGGGGACCAGTACTTC
CASSERGVGDQYF
>-|-|TRBJ1-1|TRBV2
TGTGCCAGTCAAGGATTTTCTACTGAAGCTTTCTTT
CASQGFSTEAFF
>-|-|TRBJ1-1|TRBV5-1
TGCGCCAGCAGCTTGGCCGAGACCCCGAACACTGAAGCTTTCTTT
CASSLAETPNTEAFF
>TRBD2|-|TRBJ2-7|TRBV5-1
TGCGCCAGCAGCTTGGGGGCGGGGGACGAGCAGTACTTC
CASSLGAGDEQYF
>-|-|TRBJ2-1|TRBV5-6
TGTGCCAGCAGCTTGGGTCCTAGTCCCTACAATGAGCAGTTCTTC
CASSLGPSPYNEQFF
>-|few|TRBJ1-6|TRBV6-4
TGTGCCAGCAGTGACTACAATAATTCACCCCTCCACTTT
CASSDYNNSPLHF
>-|-|TRBJ2-3|TRBV20-1
TGCAGTGCTAGTAGGGATACGCAGTATTTT
CSASRDTQYF
>TRBD1|-|TRBJ2-7|TRBV20-1
TGCAGTGCCTCGGGACAGGATCAGTACTTC
CSASGQDQYF
>-|-|TRBJ1-1|TRBV5-6
TGTGCCAGCAACTTCTCCACAGGGAACACTGAAGCTTTCTTT
CASNFSTGNTEAFF
>-|-|TRBJ1-1|TRBV30
TGTGCCTGGAGTGTTGGGTCCGCGAGGACTGAAGCTTTCTTT
CAWSVGSARTEAFF
>-|once|TRBJ2-1|TRBV2
TGTGAGAGTAAACAGGAGTCCTACAATGAGCAGTTCTTC
CESKQESYNEQFF
>-|-|TRBJ2-7|TRBV7-9
TGTGCCAGCAGCTTAGCTGGGGAGGTCGAGCAGTACTTC
CASSLAGEVEQYF
>-|-|TRBJ2-1|TRBV2
TGTGCCAGCAGCCGAAATAGTGGCGTTGAGCAGTTCTTC
CASSRNSGVEQFF
>-|-|TRBJ1-1|TRBV9
TGTGCCAGCAGCGTAAGCCCGGGTGCTGAAGCTTTCTTT
CASSVSPGAEAFF
>-|-|TRBJ2-1|TRBV2
TGTGCCAGCAGTGAGTTGAACAGCGCTTACAATGAGCAGTTCTTC
CASSELNSAYNEQFF
>-|-|TRBJ2-3|TRBV29-1
TGCAGCGTTGGGGGGAGAGGCACAGATACGCAGTATTTT
CSVGGRGTDTQYF
>-|once|TRBJ2-7|TRBV2
TGTGCCAGCAGTGAAGGGACGGAGTCCTACGAGCAGTACTTC
CASSEGTESYEQYF
>TRBD1|once|TRBJ2-4|TRBV4-2
TGTGCCAGCAGCCAAGGGACAGGGCCAAATGGAAACATTCAGTACTTC
CASSQGTGPNGNIQYF
>-|-|TRBJ2-3|TRBV6-5
TGTGCCAGCCGCCGCGGATCTAGCACAGATACGCAGTATTTT
CASRRGSSTDTQYF
>-|-|TRBJ2-7|TRBV14
TGTGCCAGTAGCCAATTTTCGACCTCCTACGAGCAGTACTTC
CASSQFSTSYEQYF
>-|-|TRBJ2-7|TRBV5-6
TGTGCCAGCAGCTTTGGGCAGAATTACGAGCAGTACTTC
CASSFGQNYEQYF
>TRBD1|-|TRBJ1-2|TRBV6-1
TGTGCCAGCAGCCCCGGACAGGGGGCGAATGGCTACACCTTC
CASSPGQGANGYTF
>TRBD1|-|TRBJ2-1|TRBV29-1
TGCAGCGTTGGCCTCGCGACAGGGGTAGGTAATGAGCAGTTCTTC
CSVGLATGVGNEQFF
>-|-|TRBJ2-2|TRBV4-3
TGCGCCAGCAGCCAAGAGGTCGTAGAGCAAACGATTACCGGGGAGCTGTTTTTT
CASSQEVVEQTITGELFF
>-|few|TRBJ2-7|TRBV30
TGTGCCTCCCCAGTAGGGCTAGCCGCCCGGATAGACTACGAGCAGTACTTC
CASPVGLAARIDYEQYF
>-|-|TRBJ1-3|TRBV13
TGTGCCAGCAGCTTAGAAGGAACCATATATTTT
CASSLEGTIYF